Sequencing of this TCR beta chain was carried out in a study of blood T cell repertoires in COVID-19. Overall study context: The cDNA or gDNA used as material had been derived from T cells, B-cell-depleted T cells, or PBMCs.

The repertoire was sequenced with immunoSEQ multiplex PCR; TCRdb's copy has only in-frame clones and lacks some. The sample includes roughly 250,000 clones, 65% to 90% of them seen just once. Germline V gene data show CDR1 as LGHNA and CDR2 as YSLEER. The CDR3 sequence is 13 residues long. Trimming left V 4 bases short and J 9 bases short, with 13 bases between. Sequenced material: peripheral blood. This rearrangement joins TRBV4-3 to TRBJ1-5; weak D call: TRBD1 (5 bases). The receptor comes from a woman in her fifties or sixties with acute or convalescent COVID-19. The CDR3 region has the DNA TGCGCCAGCAGCCCTACGGGGGTCGGGCCCCAGCATTTT. It yields the protein CASSPTGVGPQHF.